This TCR beta chain stems from a study of cytomegalovirus exposure and HLA in healthy donors. Overall study findings and caveats: Later, an analysis found that common viral pathogens appeared to be linked with several of the most significant clusters. CMV serostatus alone was available as immune exposure information. When a later analysis was performed, an Asian-associated ancestry cluster reportedly had fewer N-insertions than the approximately 600-donor mean.

The PCR used 60 Vbeta and 13 Jbeta primers. Sequencing was performed with immunoSEQ multiplex PCR; in TCRdb, only in-frame clones are kept and a portion is missing. The profile covers approximately 120,000 clones, with approximately 81% appearing a single time and 4% taken by the ten largest. With respect to this clone: As yet, its antigen is unknown.

Sample: PBMCs. The sequence came from a man in his late teens or twenties in good health and CMV-seropositive.

CDR3 DNA: TGTGCCAGCAGCTTAGTTACCTACGAGCAGTACTTC. Translated: CASSLVTYEQYF. The chain joins TRBV7-2 to TRBJ2-7; D gene unclear. Germline V gene sequence: CDR1 SGHTA, CDR2 FQGNSA. Trimming shortened V by 1 base and J by 2 bases, and 3 bases separated the two germline ends. The CDR3 sequence is 12 residues long.